A single sample gave rise to the 5 T cell receptor beta chains below, sequenced in a study of cytomegalovirus exposure and HLA in healthy donors. Amplification used 60 Vbeta primers and 13 Jbeta primers. Here immunoSEQ multiplex PCR was the method, and the copy in TCRdb shows in-frame clones only, minus some. In the table there are almost 95,000 clones, about 62% of which are singletons. The specimen was PBMCs. The receptors derive from a young man in good health and CMV-seronegative.

The chain links TRBV7-9 to TRBJ2-1; no clear D gene. The CDR3 is made up of 13 amino acids. Germline V gene data show CDR1 as SEHNR and CDR2 as FQNEAQ (reference sequence). V was clipped by 1 base and J by 7 bases, with 8 bases between them. The CDR3: CASSLDRVNEQFF. The CDR3 coding sequence is TGTGCCAGCAGCTTAGATCGAGTAAATGAGCAGTTCTTC.

The J gene is TRBJ2-2, the V gene TRBV10-2, with D possibly TRBD2 on 5 matching bases. The ends were cut back, 6 bases at V and 1 base at J, with 9 bases in the middle. The CDR3 is 14 amino acids. Germline V gene data show CDR1 as WSHSY and CDR2 as SAAADI. DNA for the CDR3: TGCGCCAGCAGAGGACTGGTGAACACCGGGGAGCTGTTTTTT. This encodes CASRGLVNTGELFF.

This rearrangement joins TRBV9 to TRBJ1-1; D is perhaps TRBD1 (6 bases). V lost 4 bases to trimming and J lost 2 bases, with 18 bases between them. This CDR3 has 16 residues. Germline V CDR1 and CDR2: SGDLS, YYNGEE. The CDR3 sequence is CASSPRWTDSNTEAFF. CDR3 nucleotides: TGTGCCAGCAGCCCGCGATGGACAGACTCCAACACTGAAGCTTTCTTT.

In its sample, this clone was seen a few times. The chain combines TRBV19 with TRBJ1-2; weak D call: TRBD1 (5 bases). Trimming took off 6 bases at V and 3 bases at J, with 20 bases between the two ends. Germline CDR1 and CDR2: LNHDA and SQIVND (reference sequence). The CDR3 runs to 16 residues. The CDR3 is CASRIPGTQKYYGYTF. CDR3 bases: TGTGCCAGTAGAATCCCCGGGACTCAAAAGTACTATGGCTACACCTTC. The whole variable domain, remainder taken from reference TRBV19 and TRBJ1-2, is DGGITQSPKYLFRKEGQNVTLSCEQNLNHDAMYWYRQDPGQGLRLIYYSQIVNDFQKGDIAEGYSVSREKKESFPLTVTSAQKNPTAFYLCASRIPGTQKYYGYTFGSGTRLTVV.

The gene calls are TRBV29-1 and TRBJ1-1; tentatively, D is TRBD1 (6 bases). The germline V gene has CDR1 SQVTM and CDR2 ANQGSEA. The length of the CDR3 is 15 residues. V shed 4 bases and J shed 2 bases, with 17 bases lying between them. CDR3 bases: TGCAGCGTTGGGGTTTACAGGACAGCAAACACTGAAGCTTTCTTT. This encodes CSVGVYRTANTEAFF.